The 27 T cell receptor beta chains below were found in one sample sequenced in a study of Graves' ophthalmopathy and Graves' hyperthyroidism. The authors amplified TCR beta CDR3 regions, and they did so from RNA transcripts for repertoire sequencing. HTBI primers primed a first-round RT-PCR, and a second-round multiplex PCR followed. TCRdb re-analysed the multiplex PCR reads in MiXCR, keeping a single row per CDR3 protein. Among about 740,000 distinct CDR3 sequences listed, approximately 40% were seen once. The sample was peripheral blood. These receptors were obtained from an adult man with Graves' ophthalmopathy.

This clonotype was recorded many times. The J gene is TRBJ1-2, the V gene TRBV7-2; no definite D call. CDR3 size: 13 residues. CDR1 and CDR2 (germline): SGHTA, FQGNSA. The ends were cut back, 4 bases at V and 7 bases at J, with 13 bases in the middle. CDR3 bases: TGTGCCAGCAGCTCCAGGAGGGAGGGTGGCTACACCTTC. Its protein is CASSSRREGGYTF.

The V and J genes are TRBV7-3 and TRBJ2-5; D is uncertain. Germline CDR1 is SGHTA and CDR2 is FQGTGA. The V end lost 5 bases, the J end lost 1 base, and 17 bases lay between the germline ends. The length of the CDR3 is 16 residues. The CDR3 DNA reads TGTGCCAGCAGCGAAAACACAAACCCGGGCCAAGAGACCCAGTACTTC. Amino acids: CASSENTNPGQETQYF.

Here the CDR3 reads CASSDAAGNTIYF. The CDR3 DNA reads TGTGCCAGCAGTGACGCGGCGGGAAACACCATATATTTT. J is TRBJ1-3 and V is TRBV2; D ambiguous. Germline V CDR1 and CDR2: SNHLY, FYNNEI. Trimming left V 3 bases short and J 4 bases short, with 7 bases between. The CDR3 is made up of 13 amino acids.

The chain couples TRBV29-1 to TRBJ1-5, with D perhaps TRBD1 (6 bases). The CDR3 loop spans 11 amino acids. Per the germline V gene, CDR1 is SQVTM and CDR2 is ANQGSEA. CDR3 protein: CNRRGLSNQHF. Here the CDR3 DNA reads TGCAACCGCAGGGGTCTGAGCAATCAGCATTTT.

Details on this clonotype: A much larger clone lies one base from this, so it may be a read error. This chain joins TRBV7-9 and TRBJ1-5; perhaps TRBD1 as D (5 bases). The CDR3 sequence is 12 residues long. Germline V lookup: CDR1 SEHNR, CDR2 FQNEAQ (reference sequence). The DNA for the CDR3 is TGTGCCCGCAGCCATCAGGGACAGCCCCAGCATTTT. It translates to CARSHQGQPQHF.

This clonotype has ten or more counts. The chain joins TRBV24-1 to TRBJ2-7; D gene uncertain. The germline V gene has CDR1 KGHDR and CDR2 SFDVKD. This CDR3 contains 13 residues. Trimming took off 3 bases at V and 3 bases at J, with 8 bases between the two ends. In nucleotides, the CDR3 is TGTGCCACCAGTGATAGTTGGAGCTACGAGCAGTACTTC. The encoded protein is CATSDSWSYEQYF.

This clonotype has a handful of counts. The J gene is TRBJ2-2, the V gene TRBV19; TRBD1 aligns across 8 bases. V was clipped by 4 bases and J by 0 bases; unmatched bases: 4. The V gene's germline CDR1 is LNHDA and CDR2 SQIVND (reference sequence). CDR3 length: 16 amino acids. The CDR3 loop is CASSNPTGANTGELFF. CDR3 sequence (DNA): TGTGCCAGTAGTAACCCGACAGGGGCGAACACCGGGGAGCTGTTTTTT.

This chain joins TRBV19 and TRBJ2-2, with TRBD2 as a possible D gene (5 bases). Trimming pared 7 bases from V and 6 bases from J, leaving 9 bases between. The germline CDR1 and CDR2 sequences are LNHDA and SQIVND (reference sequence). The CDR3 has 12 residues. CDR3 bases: TGTGCCAGTATGCGGAGGTCCGGGGAGCTGTTTTTT. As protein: CASMRRSGELFF.

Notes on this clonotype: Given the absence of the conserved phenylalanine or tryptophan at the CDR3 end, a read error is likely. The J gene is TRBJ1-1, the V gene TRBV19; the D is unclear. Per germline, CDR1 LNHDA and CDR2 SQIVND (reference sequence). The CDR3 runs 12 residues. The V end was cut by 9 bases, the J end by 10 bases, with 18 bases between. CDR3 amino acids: CASRILSGRAFS. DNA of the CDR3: TGTGCCAGCCGAATACTATCCGGAAGAGCTTTCTCT.

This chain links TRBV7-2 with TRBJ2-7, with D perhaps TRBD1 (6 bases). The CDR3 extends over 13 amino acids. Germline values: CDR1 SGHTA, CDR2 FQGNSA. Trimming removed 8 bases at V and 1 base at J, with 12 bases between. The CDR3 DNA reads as TGTGCCAGCTCAGCGGACAGATCCTACGAGCAGTACTTC. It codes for CASSADRSYEQYF.

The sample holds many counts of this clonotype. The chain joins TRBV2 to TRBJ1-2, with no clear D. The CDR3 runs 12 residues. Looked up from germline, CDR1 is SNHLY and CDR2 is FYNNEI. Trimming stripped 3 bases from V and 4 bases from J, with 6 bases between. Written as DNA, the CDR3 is TGTGCCAGCAGTGATTGGGGCTATGGCTACACCTTC. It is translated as CASSDWGYGYTF.

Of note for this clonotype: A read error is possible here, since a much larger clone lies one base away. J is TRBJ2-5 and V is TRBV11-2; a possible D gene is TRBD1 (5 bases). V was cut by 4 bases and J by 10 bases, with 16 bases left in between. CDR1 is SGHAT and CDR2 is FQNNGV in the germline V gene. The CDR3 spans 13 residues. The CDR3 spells CASSSFGLGVQYF. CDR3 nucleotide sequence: TGTGCCAGCAGCTCCTTCGGGCTAGGGGTCCAGTACTTC. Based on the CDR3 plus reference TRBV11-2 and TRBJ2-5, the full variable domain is EAGVAQSPRYKIIEKRQSVAFWCNPISGHATLYWYQQILGQGPKLLIQFQNNGVVDDSQLPKDRFSAERLKGVDSTLKIQPAKLEDSAVYLCASSSFGLGVQYFGPGTRLLVL.

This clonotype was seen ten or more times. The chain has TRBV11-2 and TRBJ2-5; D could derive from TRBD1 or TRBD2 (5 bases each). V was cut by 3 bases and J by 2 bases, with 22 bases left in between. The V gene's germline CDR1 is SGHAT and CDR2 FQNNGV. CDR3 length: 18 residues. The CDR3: CASSFANLGKQGQETQYF. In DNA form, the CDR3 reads TGTGCCAGCAGCTTCGCCAACCTCGGGAAGCAGGGTCAAGAGACCCAGTACTTC.

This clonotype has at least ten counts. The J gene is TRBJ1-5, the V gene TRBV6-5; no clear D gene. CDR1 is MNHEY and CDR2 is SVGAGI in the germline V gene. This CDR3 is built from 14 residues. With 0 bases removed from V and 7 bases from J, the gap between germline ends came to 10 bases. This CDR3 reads CASSYSPKGQPQHF. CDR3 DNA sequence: TGTGCCAGCAGTTACTCTCCGAAAGGACAGCCCCAGCATTTT.

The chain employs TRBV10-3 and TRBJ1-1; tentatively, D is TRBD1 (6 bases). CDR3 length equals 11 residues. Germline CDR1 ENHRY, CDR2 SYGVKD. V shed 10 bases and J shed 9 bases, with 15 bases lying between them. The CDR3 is CASTGADQAFF. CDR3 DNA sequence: TGTGCCAGTACGGGGGCAGACCAAGCTTTCTTT.

The CDR3 DNA sequence: TGTGCCAGCAGTCATCAGGGTTTTACGAACACCGGGGAGCTGTTTTTT. Translation gives CASSHQGFTNTGELFF. The rearrangement joins TRBV12-3 or TRBV12-4 to TRBJ2-2, with a tentative D call TRBD1 (5 bases). V lost 5 bases to trimming and J lost 0 bases, with 13 bases between them. This CDR3 contains 16 residues.

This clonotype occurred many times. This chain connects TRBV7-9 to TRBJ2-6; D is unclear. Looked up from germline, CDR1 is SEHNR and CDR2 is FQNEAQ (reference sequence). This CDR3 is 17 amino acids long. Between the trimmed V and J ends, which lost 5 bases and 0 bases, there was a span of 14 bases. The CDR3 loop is CASSTAGGRSGANVLTF. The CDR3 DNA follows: TGTGCCAGCAGCACTGCTGGTGGTCGCTCTGGGGCCAACGTCCTGACTTTC.

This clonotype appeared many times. As DNA, the CDR3 is TGCAGCGTCCTGACGCAGGGCTTAATCAACACTGAAGCTTTCTTT. Protein: CSVLTQGLINTEAFF. V is TRBV29-1 and J is TRBJ1-1, with D tentatively TRBD1 (5 bases). The CDR3 totals 15 residues. CDR1 and CDR2 from the germline V gene are SQVTM and ANQGSEA. Trimming removed 6 bases at V and 2 bases at J, with 19 bases between. The variable domain in full, with the rest retrieved from reference TRBV29-1 and TRBJ1-1, is SAVISQKPSRDICQRGTSLTIQCQVDSQVTMMFWYRQQPGQSLTLIATANQGSEATYESGFVIDKFPISRPNLTFSTLTVSNMSPEDSSIYLCSVLTQGLINTEAFFGQGTRLTVV.

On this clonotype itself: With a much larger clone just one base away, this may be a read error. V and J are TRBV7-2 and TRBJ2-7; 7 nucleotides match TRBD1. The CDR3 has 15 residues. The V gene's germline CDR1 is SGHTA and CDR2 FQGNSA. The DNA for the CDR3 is TGTGCCAGCAGTAGGCCGGGACAGAGCTCCTACGGGCAGTACTTC. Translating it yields CASSRPGQSSYGQYF.

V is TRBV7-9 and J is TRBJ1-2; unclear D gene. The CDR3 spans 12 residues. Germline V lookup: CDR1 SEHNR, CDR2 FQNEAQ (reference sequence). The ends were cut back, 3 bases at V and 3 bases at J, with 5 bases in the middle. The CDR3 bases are TGTGCCAGCAGCTTCCAAGACTATGGCTACACCTTC. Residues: CASSFQDYGYTF.

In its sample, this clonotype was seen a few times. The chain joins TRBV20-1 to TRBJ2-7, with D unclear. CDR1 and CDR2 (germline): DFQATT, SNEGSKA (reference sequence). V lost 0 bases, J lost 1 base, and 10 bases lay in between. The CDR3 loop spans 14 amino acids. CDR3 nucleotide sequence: TGCAGTGCTAGAGATGCACTTCGTTCCTACGAGCAGTACTTC. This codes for CSARDALRSYEQYF.

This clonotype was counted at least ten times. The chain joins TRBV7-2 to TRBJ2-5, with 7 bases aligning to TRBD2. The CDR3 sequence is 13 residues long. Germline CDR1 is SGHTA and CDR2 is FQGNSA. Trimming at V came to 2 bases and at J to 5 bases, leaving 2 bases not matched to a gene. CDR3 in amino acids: CASSLSLAETQYF. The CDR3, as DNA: TGTGCCAGCAGCTTATCACTAGCGGAGACCCAGTACTTC. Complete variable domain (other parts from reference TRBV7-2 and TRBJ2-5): GAGVSQSPSNKVTEKGKDVELRCDPISGHTALYWYRQSLGQGLEFLIYFQGNSAPDKSGLPSDRFSAERTGGSVSTLTIQRTQQEDSAVYLCASSLSLAETQYFGPGTRLLVL.

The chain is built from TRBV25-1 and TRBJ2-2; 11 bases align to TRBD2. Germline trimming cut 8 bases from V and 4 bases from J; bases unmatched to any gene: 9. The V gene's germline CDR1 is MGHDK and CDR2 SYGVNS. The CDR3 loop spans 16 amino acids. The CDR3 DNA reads TGTGCCAGCTACACTAGCGGGAGTTTCATCACCGGGGAGCTGTTTTTT. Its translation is CASYTSGSFITGELFF.

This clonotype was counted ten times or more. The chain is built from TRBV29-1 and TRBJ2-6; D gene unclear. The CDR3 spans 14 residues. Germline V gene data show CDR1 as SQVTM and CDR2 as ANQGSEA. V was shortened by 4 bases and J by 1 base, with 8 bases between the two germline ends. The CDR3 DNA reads TGCAGCGTTGTCGGCATTTCTGGGGCCAACGTCCTGACTTTC. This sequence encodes CSVVGISGANVLTF.

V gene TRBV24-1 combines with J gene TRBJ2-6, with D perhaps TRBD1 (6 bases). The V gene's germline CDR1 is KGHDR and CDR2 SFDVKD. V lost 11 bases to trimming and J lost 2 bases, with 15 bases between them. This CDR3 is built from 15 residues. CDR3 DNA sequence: TGTGCCAGCAGAAATACAGGGACTGGGGCCAACGTCCTGACTTTC. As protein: CASRNTGTGANVLTF.

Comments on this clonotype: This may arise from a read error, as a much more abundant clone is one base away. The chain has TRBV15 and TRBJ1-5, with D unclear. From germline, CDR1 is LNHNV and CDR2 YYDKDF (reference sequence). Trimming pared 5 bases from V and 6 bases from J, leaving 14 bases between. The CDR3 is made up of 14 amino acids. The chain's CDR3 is CATSPHGFLQPQHF. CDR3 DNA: TGTGCCACCAGCCCACATGGTTTCCTTCAGCCCCAGCATTTT.

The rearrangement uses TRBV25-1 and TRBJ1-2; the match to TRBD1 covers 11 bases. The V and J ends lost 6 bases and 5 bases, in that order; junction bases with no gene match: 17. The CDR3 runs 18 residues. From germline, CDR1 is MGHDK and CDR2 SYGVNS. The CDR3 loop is CASSLAPGQGGGSYGYTF. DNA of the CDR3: TGTGCCAGCAGCTTGGCCCCGGGACAGGGGGGCGGTAGTTATGGCTACACCTTC.